Shown below are 18 T cell receptor beta chains from a single sample sequenced in a study of T cell responses to AZD1222 COVID-19 vaccine. Sequencing used immunoSEQ multiplex PCR; TCRdb keeps in-frame clones, though not all of them. Of 150,000 to 200,000 clones in the sample, approximately 87% are singletons; the top ten hold 2.7%. The sample here was peripheral blood, taken on day 0 of MenACWY control vaccination. The receptors were sampled from an adult in good health.

This clone was detected only once. The rearrangement links TRBV5-8 to TRBJ2-7; the match to TRBD1 covers 7 bases. The V segment lost 2 bases and the J segment 4 bases; nucleotides outside the gene matches: 15. This CDR3 spans 17 amino acids. Germline CDR1 reads SGHTS; CDR2 reads YDEGEE. CDR3 coding DNA: TGTGCCAGCAGCTTACAACGGGACAGTCTACCACAATACGAGCAGTACTTC. Protein: CASSLQRDSLPQYEQYF.

The gene calls are TRBV18 and TRBJ1-2; D gene uncertain. V lost 2 bases and J lost 3, with 19 bases in between. The CDR3 totals 17 residues. Germline V gene sequence: CDR1 KGHSH, CDR2 LQKENI. The CDR3 DNA follows: TGTGCCAGCTCACCAAATGAGAGCCAGGACGGCCACTATGGCTACACCTTC. The encoded protein is CASSPNESQDGHYGYTF.

The V gene is TRBV5-6, the J gene TRBJ1-2, with unresolved D. Trimming shortened V by 0 bases and J by 7 bases, and 16 bases separated the two germline ends. CDR1 is SGHDT, CDR2 YYEEEE, per germline. The CDR3 extends over 15 amino acids. The CDR3 DNA sequence: TGTGCCAGCAGCTTGGGATGGATAGGGATCAGTGGCTACACCTTC. Protein sequence: CASSLGWIGISGYTF.

The J gene is TRBJ2-2, the V gene TRBV10-3; 8 nucleotides match TRBD1. The CDR3 has 14 residues. The germline CDR1 and CDR2 sequences are ENHRY and SYGVKD. J lost 7 bases, V lost 4 bases, and 5 bases had no gene match. CDR3 amino acids: CAISGTGKVGELFF. The CDR3 region has the DNA TGTGCCATCAGTGGGACAGGGAAGGTCGGGGAGCTGTTTTTT.

This sequence joins TRBV7-9 and TRBJ1-1; the D is unclear. Per germline, CDR1 SEHNR and CDR2 FQNEAQ (reference sequence). The length of the CDR3 is 14 residues. V was shortened by 1 base and J by 2 bases, with 8 bases between the two germline ends. The CDR3 reads CASSLVAANTEAFF. In DNA, the CDR3 is TGTGCCAGCAGCTTAGTAGCGGCTAACACTGAAGCTTTCTTT.

A note on this clone: Additional DNA sequences in this sample encode the identical CDR3. CDR3 amino acids: CASSSGTGGLEQYF. The CDR3 DNA sequence: TGCGCCAGCAGCTCCGGGACAGGGGGGCTCGAGCAGTACTTC. This chain connects TRBV5-1 to TRBJ2-7, with 11 bases matching TRBD1. This CDR3 has 14 residues. The junction had 5 bases not matched to a gene; V was cut back by 3 bases and J by 6 bases. Germline loops: CDR1 SGHRS, CDR2 YFSETQ.

This rearrangement joins TRBV7-9 to TRBJ1-2; 9 bases are shared with TRBD1. The CDR3 loop spans 14 amino acids. Losses at the gene ends were 5 bases for V and 5 bases for J; bases not matched to a gene: 6. CDR1 and CDR2 (germline): SEHNR, FQNEAQ (reference sequence). In DNA, the CDR3 is TGTGCCAGCAGCGGCACAGGGGGCGCTTATGGCTACACCTTC. This translates into CASSGTGGAYGYTF.

This rearrangement joins TRBV28 to TRBJ2-7; D ambiguous. V lost 4 bases, J lost 3 bases, and 4 bases lay in between. The CDR3 extends over 11 amino acids. Germline assignment: CDR1 MDHEN and CDR2 SYDVKM. CDR3 residues: CASSSDYEQYF. The DNA for the CDR3 is TGTGCCAGCAGTTCGGACTACGAGCAGTACTTC.

This clone has only a few counts. The V and J genes are TRBV19 and TRBJ2-7; D is undetermined. The CDR3 loop spans 13 amino acids. From germline, CDR1 is LNHDA and CDR2 SQIVND (reference sequence). V gave up 2 bases and J gave up 4 bases, with 9 bases separating them. CDR3 bases: TGTGCCAGTAGTATATGGTGGCCGTACGAGCAGTACTTC. Amino acid sequence: CASSIWWPYEQYF.

V is TRBV6-5 and J is TRBJ1-2; TRBD1 matches at 10 bases. The V and J ends lost 6 bases and 2 bases, in that order; junction bases with no gene match: 3. The CDR3 contains 14 residues. In germline, CDR1 is MNHEY, CDR2 SVGAGI. Written as DNA, the CDR3 is TGTGCCAGCAGCCAGACAGGGGGCAACTATGGCTACACCTTC. Its protein product is CASSQTGGNYGYTF.

The rearrangement links TRBV28 to TRBJ2-1, with 11 positions matching TRBD2. CDR3 size: 18 residues. Trimming at V came to 9 bases and at J to 0 bases, leaving 13 bases not matched to a gene. CDR1 MDHEN and CDR2 SYDVKM come from the germline V gene. The CDR3: CASRSGTSGVGSYNEQFF. CDR3 nucleotide sequence: TGTGCCAGTCGCTCCGGGACTAGCGGAGTGGGCTCCTACAATGAGCAGTTCTTC.

This rearrangement joins TRBV27 to TRBJ1-2; D not certain. CDR1 and CDR2 from the germline V gene are MNHEY and SMNVEV (reference sequence). The CDR3 sequence is 12 residues long. Trimming removed 7 bases from V and 5 bases from J, with 11 bases in between. The CDR3 spells CASKRTGYGYTF. In DNA form, the CDR3 reads TGTGCCAGCAAGAGGACGGGTTATGGCTACACCTTC.

The chain uses TRBV4-2 and TRBJ1-1, with TRBD1 as a possible D gene (5 bases). The germline V gene has CDR1 LGHNA and CDR2 YNFKEQ. The CDR3 has 15 amino acids. Trimming pared 0 bases from V and 4 bases from J, leaving 12 bases between. The CDR3 DNA follows: TGTGCCAGCAGCCAAGACGCCGGAAGGGGCACTGAAGCTTTCTTT. It encodes CASSQDAGRGTEAFF.

This clone was detected only a few times. This chain joins TRBV30 and TRBJ2-7, with TRBD2 matching over 10 bases. The germline CDR1 and CDR2 sequences are GTSNPN and SVGIG (reference sequence). J lost 5 bases, V lost 4 bases, and 8 bases had no gene match. This CDR3 comprises 14 residues. Written as DNA, the CDR3 is TGTGCCTGGATTGACCCTAGCGGGAGCAACGAGCAGTACTTC. Residues: CAWIDPSGSNEQYF.

The chain combines TRBV19 with TRBJ1-1, with 7 nucleotides matching TRBD1. Trimming at V came to 4 bases and at J to 3 bases, leaving 2 bases not matched to a gene. The CDR3 contains 13 residues. The germline V gene has CDR1 LNHDA and CDR2 SQIVND (reference sequence). CDR3 sequence reads: CASSRQGDTEAFF. CDR3 nucleotides: TGTGCCAGTAGTAGGCAGGGGGACACTGAAGCTTTCTTT.

The chain combines TRBV19 with TRBJ1-4; no clear D gene. CDR1 is LNHDA and CDR2 is SQIVND in the germline V gene (reference sequence). This CDR3 region has 15 residues. Trimming cost V 1 base and J 0 bases, with 6 bases left between them. CDR3 bases: TGTGCCAGTAGTATAGGCTCTTCAACTAATGAAAAACTGTTTTTT. The encoded protein is CASSIGSSTNEKLFF. The variable domain in full, completed from reference TRBV19 and TRBJ1-4, reads DGGITQSPKYLFRKEGQNVTLSCEQNLNHDAMYWYRQDPGQGLRLIYYSQIVNDFQKGDIAEGYSVSREKKESFPLTVTSAQKNPTAFYLCASSIGSSTNEKLFFGSGTQLSVL.

The rearrangement links TRBV4-3 to TRBJ2-4; D may be TRBD2 (5 bases). The CDR3 contains 15 residues. Trimming left V 0 bases short and J 3 bases short, with 9 bases between. The germline V gene has CDR1 LGHNA and CDR2 YSLEER. The CDR3 sequence: CASSQDRGGKNIQYF. CDR3 bases: TGCGCCAGCAGCCAAGATCGAGGAGGCAAAAACATTCAGTACTTC.

This chain joins TRBV7-8 and TRBJ1-1; unclear D gene. Germline V gene data show CDR1 as SGHVS and CDR2 as FQNEAQ. Trimming removed 1 base at V and 0 bases at J, with 9 bases between. The CDR3 contains 15 residues. CDR3 nucleotides: TGTGCCAGCAGCTTAGGAGGCAGCATGAACACTGAAGCTTTCTTT. Protein sequence: CASSLGGSMNTEAFF.